Listed below are T cell receptor beta chains from one sample, sequenced in a study of cytomegalovirus exposure and HLA in healthy donors. The data were produced by immunoSEQ multiplex PCR, yet TCRdb's version contains in-frame clones alone and is incomplete. The sample has 210,000 or so clones; 80% to 90% are singletons. Sequenced sample: PBMCs. These receptors were collected from a woman between 18 and 29 years old in good health and CMV-seronegative. CDR3s include the opening cysteine and the closing phenylalanine or tryptophan. Each record gives: V gene, J gene, CDR3 length, clone size, CDR3 protein. Only part of the rows carry a size: once, few, many, or a class if the clone is expanded.

TRBV30	TRBJ1-1	13	.	CASHRVSGTEAFF
TRBV6-5	TRBJ2-4	14	.	CASRLYGQGNIQYF
TRBV4-2	TRBJ2-7	16	.	CASSQEGGSSSYEQYF
TRBV7-2	TRBJ2-5	17	.	CASSSGGLAGARETQYF
TRBV9	TRBJ2-3	14	.	CASSVGGAADTQYF
TRBV9	TRBJ2-5	16	few	CASSGFVGGWGETQYF
TRBV27	TRBJ2-7	15	.	CASSFLAGKRYEQYF
TRBV28	TRBJ1-2	15	.	CASSSPSTGSNGYTF
TRBV7-3	TRBJ2-3	15	once	CASRPLAGPTDTQYF
TRBV27	TRBJ1-1	13	.	CASSSRGSTEAFF
TRBV29-1	TRBJ2-1	14	.	CSVATSQIGDEQFF
TRBV5-4	TRBJ1-2	13	.	CASSFLASYGYTF
TRBV7-9	TRBJ2-1	17	once	CASSFGGLAGGWHEQFF
TRBV30	TRBJ2-4	14	.	CAWSVLKTSGIQYF
TRBV29-1	TRBJ2-7	11	.	CSVVQGYEQYF
TRBV4-3	TRBJ2-5	15	once	CASSQGTGVEETQYF
TRBV7-2	TRBJ1-6	13	.	CASSLDSNSPLHF
TRBV7-2	TRBJ1-5	13	once	CASSLVFQQPQHF
TRBV27	TRBJ1-2	14	few	CASSSKVGPYGYTF
TRBV2	TRBJ2-3	16	.	CASRVGLGLGTDTQYF
TRBV7-3	TRBJ1-1	14	.	CASSSQGMNTEAFF
TRBV9	TRBJ1-2	15	.	CASSAQLEGVAGYTF
TRBV18	TRBJ1-1	13	.	CASSPLDGTPNFF
TRBV10-3	TRBJ1-5	15	.	CAISEIQGVDQPQHF
TRBV18	TRBJ2-7	12	.	CASSPQRDEQYF
TRBV7-2	TRBJ2-2	14	.	CASSFKGVTGELLF
TRBV6-6	TRBJ1-5	14	few	CASSYSITVQPQHF